This T cell receptor beta chain was obtained from a study of OX40 agonist ivuxolimab in advanced cancers. Study as a whole: Enrollees could have had prior anti-PD-1, anti-PD-L1 or anti-CTLA-4 therapy, which 40% had received. Overall study results and limits: CD4+ and CD8+ T cells in blood underwent clonal expansion by week 6 at 0.1 to 3.0 mg/kg. In general, CD8+ T cells held more expanded clones than CD4+ did, on average.

Germline assignment: CDR1 MNHNS and CDR2 SASEGT. V was cut by 4 bases and J by 4 bases, with 14 bases left in between. The CDR3 covers 14 residues. Regarding this clone: The antigen remains undetermined.

Patients had blood sampled at baseline and again on cycle 4 day 1 and cycle 7 day 1. Assay used: immunoSEQ multiplex PCR; TCRdb lists only in-frame clones, some missing. The sample has 75,000 to 90,000 clones, more than 70% seen once. The chain carries TRBV6-1 and TRBJ2-7; the D is unclear. Sample: CD4+ or CD8+ T cells sorted from blood, taken in a trial of the OX40 agonist ivuxolimab. This sequence originates from an adult with an advanced solid tumor such as melanoma, head and neck, liver or kidney cancer. CDR3 in amino acids: CASSGFSSLYEQYF. CDR3 DNA sequence: TGTGCCAGCAGTGGTTTCTCATCACTTTACGAGCAGTACTTC.